The present TCR beta chain was sequenced within a study of T cell changes during pregnancy in multiple sclerosis. Profiling relied on immunoSEQ multiplex PCR, and the TCRdb table lists in-frame clones only, not all of them. The sample gives around 57,000 clones, 80% to 90% of which show up once; about 2.5% is in the top ten. This clone came up once. The CDR3 is 15 amino acids. The germline gives CDR1 SNHLY, CDR2 FYNNEI. Trimming removed 7 bases from V and 5 bases from J; junction bases left unmatched: 8. This clonotype was obtained from a female donor with multiple sclerosis, enrolled in a pregnancy study. This chain connects TRBV2 to TRBJ2-2, with 9 bases lining up with TRBD1. Sequencing used peripheral blood, obtained in the first trimester of pregnancy. The CDR3 protein is CASNVGQGLTGELFF. The CDR3 bases are TGTGCCAGCAATGTCGGACAGGGGCTTACCGGGGAGCTGTTTTTT.